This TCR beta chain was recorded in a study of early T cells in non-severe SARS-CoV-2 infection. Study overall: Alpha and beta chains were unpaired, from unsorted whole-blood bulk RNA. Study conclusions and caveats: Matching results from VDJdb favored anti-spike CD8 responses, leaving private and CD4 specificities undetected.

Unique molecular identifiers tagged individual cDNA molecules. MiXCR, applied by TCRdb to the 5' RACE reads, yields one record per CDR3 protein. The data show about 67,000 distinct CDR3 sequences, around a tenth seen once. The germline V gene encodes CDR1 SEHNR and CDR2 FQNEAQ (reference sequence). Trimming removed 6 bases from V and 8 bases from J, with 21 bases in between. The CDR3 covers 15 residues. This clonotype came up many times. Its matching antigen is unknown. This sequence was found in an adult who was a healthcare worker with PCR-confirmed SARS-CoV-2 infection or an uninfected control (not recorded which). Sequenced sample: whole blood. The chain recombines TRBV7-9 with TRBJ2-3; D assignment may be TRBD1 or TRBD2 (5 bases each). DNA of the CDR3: TGTGCCAGCAGGAGGGGCAATGGGCCACAGACTACGCAGTATTTT. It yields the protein CASRRGNGPQTTQYF.